Following are 6 T cell receptor beta chains from one sample sequenced in a study of blood T cell repertoires in COVID-19. TCRdb's table, derived via immunoSEQ multiplex PCR, lists solely in-frame clones and lacks some. The sample includes about 110,000 clones, approximately 82% of them seen just once. The sequenced sample was peripheral blood. The receptors shown here come from a woman between 55 and 75 years old with acute or convalescent COVID-19.

This chain links TRBV2 with TRBJ2-7; 11 bases match TRBD2. Germline loops: CDR1 SNHLY, CDR2 FYNNEI. V gave up 4 bases and J gave up 10 bases; unmatched junction bases: 9. This CDR3 is built from 14 residues. The DNA of the CDR3 is TGTGCCAGCAGTGCGGTCCTAGCGGGGGGCCTCCAGTACTTC. It translates to CASSAVLAGGLQYF.

This clone was observed a handful of times. The J gene is TRBJ1-2, the V gene TRBV19; unclear D gene. Germline lookup yields CDR1 LNHDA and CDR2 SQIVND (reference sequence). The V and J ends lost 3 bases and 3 bases respectively, with 8 bases between them. This CDR3 is built from 13 residues. As DNA, the CDR3 is TGTGCCAGTAGTATCGACGGAGACTATGGCTACACCTTC. It translates to CASSIDGDYGYTF.

CDR3 coding DNA: TGTGCCAGCAGCCAGAAAAGACAGGGATTTGAAGCTTTCTTT. This translates into CASSQKRQGFEAFF. The genes are TRBV3-1 (or the pseudogene TRBV3-2) and TRBJ1-1, with 7 bases matching TRBD1. Trimming cost V 3 bases and J 7 bases; bases outside gene matches: 8. Germline lookup yields CDR1 LGHDT and CDR2 YNNKEL (reference sequence). The CDR3 loop spans 14 amino acids.

There are a few counts of this clone. The chain has TRBV6-5 and TRBJ2-7; D might be TRBD2 (6 bases). CDR1 is MNHEY, CDR2 SVGAGI, per germline. Deletions cut 5 bases from V and 6 bases from J, with 17 bases between. The CDR3 contains 14 residues. The CDR3 nucleotides are TGTGCCAGCAGTCGGGGACTGAGTGGCGGCGAGCAGTACTTC. This gives the protein CASSRGLSGGEQYF.

The V gene is TRBV18, the J gene TRBJ2-7, with 8 positions matching TRBD1. The CDR3 has 15 residues. The V segment lost 6 bases and the J segment 5 bases; nucleotides outside the gene matches: 12. CDR1 is KGHSH, CDR2 LQKENI, per germline. The CDR3 protein is CASSPYRQGRDEQYF. The CDR3 nucleotides read TGTGCCAGCTCTCCCTACCGACAGGGGCGCGACGAGCAGTACTTC.

The chain recombines TRBV10-3 with TRBJ1-3; TRBD1 agrees at 8 bases. Trimming cost V 6 bases and J 0 bases; bases outside gene matches: 1. This CDR3 is 14 amino acids long. Germline assignment: CDR1 ENHRY and CDR2 SYGVKD. CDR3 nucleotides: TGTGCCATCAGGGGACAGGTCTCTGGAAACACCATATATTTT. Protein product: CAIRGQVSGNTIYF.